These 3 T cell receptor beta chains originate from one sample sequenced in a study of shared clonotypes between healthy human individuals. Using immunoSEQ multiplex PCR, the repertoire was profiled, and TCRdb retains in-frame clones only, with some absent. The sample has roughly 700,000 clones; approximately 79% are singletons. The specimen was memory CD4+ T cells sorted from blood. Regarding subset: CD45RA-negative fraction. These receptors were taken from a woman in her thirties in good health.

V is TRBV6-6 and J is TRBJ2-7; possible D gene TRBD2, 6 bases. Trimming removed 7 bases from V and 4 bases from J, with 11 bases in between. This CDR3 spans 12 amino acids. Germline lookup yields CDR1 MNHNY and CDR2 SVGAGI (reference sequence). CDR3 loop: CASTEGRYEQYF. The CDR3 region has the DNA TGTGCCAGCACCGAAGGGAGGTACGAGCAGTACTTC.

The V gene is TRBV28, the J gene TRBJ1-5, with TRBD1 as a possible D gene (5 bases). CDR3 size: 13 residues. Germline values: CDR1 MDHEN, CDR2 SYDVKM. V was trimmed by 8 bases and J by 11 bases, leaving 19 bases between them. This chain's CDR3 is CASGGSGTLAQHF. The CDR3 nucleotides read TGTGCCAGCGGTGGAAGTGGGACCCTAGCCCAGCATTTT. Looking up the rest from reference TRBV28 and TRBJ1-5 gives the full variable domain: DVKVTQSSRYLVKRTGEKVFLECVQDMDHENMFWYRQDPGLGLRLIYFSYDVKMKEKGDIPEGYSVSREKKERFSLILESASTNQTSMYLCASGGSGTLAQHFGDGTRLSIL.

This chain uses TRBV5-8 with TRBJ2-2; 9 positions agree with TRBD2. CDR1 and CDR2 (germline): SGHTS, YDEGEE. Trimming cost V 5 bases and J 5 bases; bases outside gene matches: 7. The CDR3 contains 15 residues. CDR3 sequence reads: CASRFGTSSTGELFF. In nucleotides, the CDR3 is TGTGCCAGCAGGTTCGGGACTAGCAGTACCGGGGAGCTGTTTTTT.